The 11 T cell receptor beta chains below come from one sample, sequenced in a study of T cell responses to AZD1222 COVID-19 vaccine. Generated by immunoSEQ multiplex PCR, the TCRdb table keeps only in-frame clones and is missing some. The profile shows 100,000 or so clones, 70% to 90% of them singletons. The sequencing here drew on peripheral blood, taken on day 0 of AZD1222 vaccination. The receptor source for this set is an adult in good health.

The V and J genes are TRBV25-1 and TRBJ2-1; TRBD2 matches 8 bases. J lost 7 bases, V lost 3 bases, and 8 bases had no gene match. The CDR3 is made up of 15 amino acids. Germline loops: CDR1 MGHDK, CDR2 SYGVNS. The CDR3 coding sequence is TGTGCCAGCAGTGATAGAGCGGGAGTGGCAAATGAGCAGTTCTTC. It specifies CASSDRAGVANEQFF.

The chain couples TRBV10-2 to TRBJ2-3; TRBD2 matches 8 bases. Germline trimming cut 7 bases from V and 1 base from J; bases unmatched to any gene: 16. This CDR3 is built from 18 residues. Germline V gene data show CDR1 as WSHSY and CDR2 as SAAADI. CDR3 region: CASNGRAGGGMGTDTQYF. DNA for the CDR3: TGCGCCAGCAATGGGCGGGCGGGAGGAGGGATGGGCACAGATACGCAGTATTTT.

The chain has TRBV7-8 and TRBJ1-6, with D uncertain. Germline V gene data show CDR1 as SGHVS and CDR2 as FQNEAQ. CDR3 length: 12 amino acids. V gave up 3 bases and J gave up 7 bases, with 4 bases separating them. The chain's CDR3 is CASSFPNSPLHF. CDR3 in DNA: TGTGCCAGCAGCTTCCCCAATTCACCCCTCCACTTT. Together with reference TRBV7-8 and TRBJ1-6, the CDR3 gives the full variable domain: GAGVSQSPRYKVAKRGQDVALRCDPISGHVSLFWYQQALGQGPEFLTYFQNEAQLDKSGLPSDRFFAERPEGSVSTLKIQRTQQEDSAVYLCASSFPNSPLHFGNGTRLTVT.

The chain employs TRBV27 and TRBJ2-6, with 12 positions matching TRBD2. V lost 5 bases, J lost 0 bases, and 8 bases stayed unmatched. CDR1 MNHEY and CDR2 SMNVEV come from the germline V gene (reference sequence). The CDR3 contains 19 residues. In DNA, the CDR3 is TGTGCCAGCAGTGACTCACTAGCGGGAGGTTTCTCTGGGGCCAACGTCCTGACTTTC. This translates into CASSDSLAGGFSGANVLTF. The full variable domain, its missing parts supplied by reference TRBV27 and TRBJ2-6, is EAQVTQNPRYLITVTGKKLTVTCSQNMNHEYMSWYRQDPGLGLRQIYYSMNVEVTDKGDVPEGYKVSRKEKRNFPLILESPSPNQTSLYFCASSDSLAGGFSGANVLTFGAGSRLTVL.

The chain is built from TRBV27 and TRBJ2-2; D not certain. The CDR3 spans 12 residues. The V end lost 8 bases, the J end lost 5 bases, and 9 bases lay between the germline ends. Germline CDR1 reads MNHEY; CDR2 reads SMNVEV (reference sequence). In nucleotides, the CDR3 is TGTGCCAGCTCCATACAGACCGGGGAGCTGTTTTTT. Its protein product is CASSIQTGELFF.

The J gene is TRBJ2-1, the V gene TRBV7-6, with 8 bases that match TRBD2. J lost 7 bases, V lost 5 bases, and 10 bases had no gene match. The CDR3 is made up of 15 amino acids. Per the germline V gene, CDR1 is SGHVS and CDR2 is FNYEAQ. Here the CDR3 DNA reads TGTGCCAGCAGCCCAGGCCCCGGGACTAGAAATGAGCAGTTCTTC. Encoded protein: CASSPGPGTRNEQFF.

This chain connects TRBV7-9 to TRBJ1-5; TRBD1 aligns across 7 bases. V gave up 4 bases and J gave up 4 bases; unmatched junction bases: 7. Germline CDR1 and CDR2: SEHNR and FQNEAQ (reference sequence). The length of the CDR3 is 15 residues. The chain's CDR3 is CASSSDRLSNQPQHF. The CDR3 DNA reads TGTGCCAGCAGCTCGGACAGGCTATCGAATCAGCCCCAGCATTTT.

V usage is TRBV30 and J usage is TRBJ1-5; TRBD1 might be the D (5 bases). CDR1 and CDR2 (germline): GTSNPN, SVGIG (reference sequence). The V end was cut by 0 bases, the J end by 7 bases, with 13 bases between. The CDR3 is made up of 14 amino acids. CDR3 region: CAWSVHRFDQPQHF. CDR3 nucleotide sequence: TGTGCCTGGAGTGTCCACAGGTTCGACCAGCCCCAGCATTTT.

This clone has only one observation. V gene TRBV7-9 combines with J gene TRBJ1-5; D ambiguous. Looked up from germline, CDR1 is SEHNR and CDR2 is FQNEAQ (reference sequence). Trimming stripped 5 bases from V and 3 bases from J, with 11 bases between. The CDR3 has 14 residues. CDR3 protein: CASSLTEVNQPQHF. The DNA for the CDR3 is TGTGCCAGCAGCCTAACAGAGGTCAATCAGCCCCAGCATTTT.

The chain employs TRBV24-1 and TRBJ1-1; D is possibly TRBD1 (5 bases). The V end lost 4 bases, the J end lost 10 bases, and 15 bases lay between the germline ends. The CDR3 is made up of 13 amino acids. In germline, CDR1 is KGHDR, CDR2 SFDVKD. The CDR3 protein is CATSEDIFGGAFF. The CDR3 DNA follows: TGTGCCACCAGTGAGGACATCTTTGGTGGAGCTTTCTTT.

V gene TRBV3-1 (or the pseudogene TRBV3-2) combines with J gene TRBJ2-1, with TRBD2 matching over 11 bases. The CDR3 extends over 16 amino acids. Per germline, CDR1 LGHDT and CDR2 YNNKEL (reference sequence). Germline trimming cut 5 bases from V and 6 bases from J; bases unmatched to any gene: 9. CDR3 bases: TGTGCCAGCAGCACACTAGCGGGAGACATCGGCAATGAGCAGTTCTTC. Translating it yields CASSTLAGDIGNEQFF.